The 19 T cell receptor beta chains below all came from one sample that was sequenced in a study of cytomegalovirus exposure and HLA in healthy donors. In the PCR, 60 Vbeta and 13 Jbeta primers were used. Generated by immunoSEQ multiplex PCR, the TCRdb table keeps only in-frame clones and is missing some. This sample has approximately 170,000 clones, with roughly four fifths found just once. Sample: PBMCs. The receptors were sampled from a woman in her twenties or thirties in good health and CMV-seropositive.

This chain links TRBV14 with TRBJ2-1, with unresolved D. This CDR3 has 15 residues. Trimming stripped 7 bases from V and 3 bases from J, with 16 bases between. CDR1 and CDR2 (germline): SGHDN, FVKESK. The chain's CDR3 is CASTKENMLYNEQFF. CDR3 bases: TGTGCCAGCACCAAGGAGAACATGCTCTACAATGAGCAGTTCTTC.

The genes are TRBV6-5 and TRBJ2-5; D might be TRBD2 (6 bases). Trimming took 10 bases from V and 2 from J, leaving 14 bases between them. Germline V gene data show CDR1 as MNHEY and CDR2 as SVGAGI. CDR3 size: 13 residues. The DNA for the CDR3 is TGTGCCAACTCCCGGGGGTGGCAAGAGACCCAGTACTTC. Its translation is CANSRGWQETQYF.

This clone was seen more than once but under ten times. The rearrangement links TRBV9 to TRBJ2-7, with D unclear. Germline-derived CDR1 and CDR2 are SGDLS and YYNGEE. Trimming pared 2 bases from V and 3 bases from J, leaving 15 bases between. This CDR3 is built from 15 residues. In nucleotides, the CDR3 is TGTGCCAGCAGCGTTTTCGACCAGGCCGGCTACGAGCAGTACTTC. It translates to CASSVFDQAGYEQYF.

This clone was found a few times. The rearrangement joins TRBV21-1 to TRBJ1-4; TRBD1, the D gene given by the table, was not confirmed from the DNA. TRBV21-1 corresponds to a pseudogene. The CDR3 covers 14 residues. DNA of the CDR3: TGTGCCAGCAGTACAGGACAAGGCTGGGAAAAACTGTTTTTT. Amino acid sequence: CASSTGQGWEKLFF.

The chain employs TRBV7-9 and TRBJ2-7; 7 nucleotides agree with TRBD2. The junction had 10 bases not matched to a gene; V was cut back by 5 bases and J by 3 bases. The CDR3 spans 15 residues. Germline CDR1 and CDR2: SEHNR and FQNEAQ (reference sequence). CDR3 protein: CASSPRGVLNYEQYF. DNA for the CDR3: TGTGCCAGCAGCCCTCGGGGGGTACTAAACTACGAGCAGTACTTC.

CDR3 sequence reads: CASRGQGGTYEQYF. As DNA, the CDR3 is TGTGCCAGCAGGGGACAAGGGGGTACCTACGAGCAGTACTTC. The chain couples TRBV2 to TRBJ2-7; a possible D gene is TRBD1 (6 bases). CDR3 length: 14 amino acids. Germline V CDR1 and CDR2: SNHLY, FYNNEI. Between the trimmed V and J ends, which lost 6 bases and 2 bases, there was a span of 14 bases. Filled out from reference TRBV2 and TRBJ2-7, the complete variable domain reads EPEVTQTPSHQVTQMGQEVILRCVPISNHLYFYWYRQILGQKVEFLVSFYNNEISEKSEIFDDQFSVERPDGSNFTLKIRSTKLEDSAMYFCASRGQGGTYEQYFGPGTRLTVT.

V and J are TRBV5-8 and TRBJ1-2; D gene ambiguous. Germline CDR1 reads SGHTS; CDR2 reads YDEGEE. Trimming took off 0 bases at V and 3 bases at J, with 18 bases between the two ends. The CDR3 loop spans 17 amino acids. The CDR3 sequence: CASSLGAGGVPDYGYTF. CDR3 DNA: TGTGCCAGCAGCTTGGGGGCTGGTGGCGTCCCCGACTATGGCTACACCTTC. Variable domain in full (rest from reference TRBV5-8 and TRBJ1-2): EAGVTQSPTHLIKTRGQQATLRCSPISGHTSVYWYQQALGLGLQFLLWYDEGEERNRGNFPPRFSGRQFPNYSSELNVNALELEDSALYLCASSLGAGGVPDYGYTFGSGTRLTVV.

CDR3 region: CASSLNQGEQYF. CDR3 in DNA: TGTGCCAGCAGCTTAAACCAGGGCGAGCAGTACTTC. The chain employs TRBV7-9 and TRBJ2-7, with a tentative D call TRBD1 (5 bases). V dropped 2 bases and J dropped 6 bases, with 8 bases sitting between them. Looked up from germline, CDR1 is SEHNR and CDR2 is FQNEAQ (reference sequence). This CDR3 is built from 12 residues.

The chain employs TRBV5-1 and TRBJ2-7; 12 nucleotides agree with TRBD2. V lost 5 bases and J lost 4; bases outside the gene matches: 13. CDR1 is SGHRS and CDR2 is YFSETQ in the germline V gene. The CDR3 spans 17 residues. Here the CDR3 DNA reads TGCGCCAGCAGTGGACTAGCGGGAACTAGGAGGAGGTACGAGCAGTACTTC. Protein sequence: CASSGLAGTRRRYEQYF.

The chain couples TRBV19 to TRBJ1-4; TRBD1 matches 8 bases. From germline, CDR1 is LNHDA and CDR2 SQIVND (reference sequence). The CDR3 covers 14 residues. V dropped 4 bases and J dropped 8; count of bases not matched to a gene: 6. For the CDR3, the DNA is TGTGCCAGTAGTACCCGACAGGGGCCCGAAAAACTGTTTTTT. Amino acids: CASSTRQGPEKLFF. Full variable domain (outside the CDR3, taken from reference TRBV19 and TRBJ1-4): DGGITQSPKYLFRKEGQNVTLSCEQNLNHDAMYWYRQDPGQGLRLIYYSQIVNDFQKGDIAEGYSVSREKKESFPLTVTSAQKNPTAFYLCASSTRQGPEKLFFGSGTQLSVL.

This clone was detected a few times. The V and J genes are TRBV5-1 and TRBJ1-2; D perhaps matches TRBD1 (5 bases). The CDR3 spans 15 residues. Germline V lookup: CDR1 SGHRS, CDR2 YFSETQ. Trimming left V 3 bases short and J 6 bases short, with 18 bases between. The CDR3: CASSSTRGGANGYTF. CDR3 nucleotide sequence: TGCGCCAGCAGCTCTACTAGGGGAGGGGCGAATGGCTACACCTTC.

Details on this clone: This specimen includes other DNA sequences encoding the same CDR3. J is TRBJ1-1 and V is TRBV14; D is unresolved. Looked up from germline, CDR1 is SGHDN and CDR2 is FVKESK. V lost 6 bases to trimming and J lost 5 bases, with 19 bases between them. This CDR3 contains 15 residues. The CDR3 region has the DNA TGTGCCAGCAGTCCCACTATTCGGGTAGCGACTGAAGCTTTCTTT. It yields the protein CASSPTIRVATEAFF.

This chain uses TRBV25-1 with TRBJ1-3; D ambiguous. CDR3 size: 15 residues. Per the germline V gene, CDR1 is MGHDK and CDR2 is SYGVNS. V shed 6 bases and J shed 0 bases, with 12 bases lying between them. DNA for the CDR3: TGTGCCAGCAGCTACGACGGGATCTCTGGAAACACCATATATTTT. Translation: CASSYDGISGNTIYF.

The J gene is TRBJ2-7, the V gene TRBV5-6; D may be TRBD2 (6 bases). CDR1 and CDR2 (germline): SGHDT, YYEEEE. Trimming shortened V by 0 bases and J by 0 bases, and 7 bases separated the two germline ends. The CDR3 is 14 amino acids. Written as DNA, the CDR3 is TGTGCCAGCAGCTTGGGCGGGGACTCCTACGAGCAGTACTTC. Translating it yields CASSLGGDSYEQYF.

V and J are TRBV18 and TRBJ2-2, with TRBD2 matching 8 bases. The ends lost 4 bases at V and 6 bases at J; junction bases unmatched: 16. The CDR3 totals 18 residues. Germline CDR1 and CDR2: KGHSH and LQKENI. The CDR3 nucleotides read TGTGCCAGCTCACATGGTCGGTTTTCTGCGGGAGGTTCCGGGGAGCTGTTTTTT. Protein sequence: CASSHGRFSAGGSGELFF.

This clone has a handful of counts. The chain joins TRBV7-9 to TRBJ1-2; unclear D gene. Between the trimmed V and J ends, which lost 4 bases and 4 bases, there was a span of 19 bases. CDR1 and CDR2 (germline): SEHNR, FQNEAQ (reference sequence). The CDR3 is 16 amino acids. The CDR3 loop is CASSSGYKSEGYGYTF. The DNA of the CDR3 is TGTGCCAGCAGCTCCGGATACAAATCCGAGGGCTATGGCTACACCTTC.

This clone appeared once. Here the CDR3 reads CASSFAPQAPLMNTEAFF. DNA of the CDR3: TGTGCCAGCAGCTTCGCCCCTCAGGCCCCACTCATGAACACTGAAGCTTTCTTT. The chain combines TRBV11-3 with TRBJ1-1; D gene uncertain. The CDR3 has 18 amino acids. Trimming took off 3 bases at V and 0 bases at J, with 20 bases between the two ends. CDR1 SGHNT and CDR2 YENEEA come from the germline V gene.

This clone appeared a few times. This sequence joins TRBV4-2 and TRBJ2-7; TRBD2 aligns across 7 bases. V was pared by 0 bases and J by 2 bases, with 4 bases of the junction left unmatched. Germline CDR1 is LGHNA and CDR2 is YNFKEQ. The CDR3 has 15 amino acids. CDR3 bases: TGTGCCAGCAGCCAAGATCTAGCGGAACCCTACGAGCAGTACTTC. This translates into CASSQDLAEPYEQYF.

This clone was seen a single time. The J gene is TRBJ2-1, the V gene TRBV4-1, with D uncertain. The CDR3 extends over 14 amino acids. CDR1 is MGHRA and CDR2 is YSYEKL in the germline V gene. V gave up 2 bases and J gave up 6 bases, with 11 bases separating them. The DNA of the CDR3 is TGCGCCAGCAGCCAACCCACCTCTAGCAATGAGCAGTTCTTC. Encoded protein: CASSQPTSSNEQFF.